Listed below are T cell receptor beta chains from one sample, sequenced in a study of technical replicates of blood from several donors. The assay was immunoSEQ multiplex PCR, and TCRdb's table has in-frame clones only and misses some. The table shows about 84,000 clones, with around 97% occurring only once. Material: T cells isolated from PBMCs. The source of these receptors is a human donor in good health. Each CDR3 is given with its conserved first and last residue. D genes are given only for firm matches. Rows give clone size only sometimes, using once, few, many, or a class for an expanded clone.

TRBJ1-5,-,-,TRBV6-6,TGTGCCAGCAGTTACAGACAGAGTAATCAGCCCCAGCATTTT,CASSYRQSNQPQHF
TRBJ2-5,-,-,TRBV2,TGTGCCAGCGTAGCGGAAGAGACCCAGTACTTC,CASVAEETQYF
TRBJ2-7,-,TRBD1,TRBV5-1,TGCGCCAGCAGCCCACTGGACAGGATCTACGAGCAGTACTTC,CASSPLDRIYEQYF
TRBJ2-1,-,TRBD2,TRBV11-2,TGTGCCAGCAGCCCCAGGACTAGCGGGAGAAGGGGGGAGCAGTTCTTC,CASSPRTSGRRGEQFF
TRBJ1-5,-,-,TRBV6-1,TGTGCCAACTCGGCGTCGGGGGGCAATCAGCCCCAGCATTTT,CANSASGGNQPQHF
TRBJ2-1,-,-,TRBV6-1,TGTGCCAGCAGTGAAGTTCTAAGACAGGCTAAAGTCAGTGAGCAGTTCTTC,CASSEVLRQAKVSEQFF
TRBJ1-3,-,TRBD1,TRBV25-1,TGTGCCAGCAGTGAATTAGGGACAGGGGTTGGAAACACCATATATTTT,CASSELGTGVGNTIYF
TRBJ2-1,-,TRBD2,TRBV5-1,TGCGCCAGCAGTTCGCCCCAGCGGGGGCACACCTACAATGAGCAGTTCTTC,CASSSPQRGHTYNEQFF
TRBJ1-6,once,-,TRBV25-1,TGTGCCAGCCGGGAAGGTAATTCACCCCTCCACTTT,CASREGNSPLHF
TRBJ2-1,-,TRBD2,TRBV10-1,TGCGCCAGCAGTGAGTTTAGTACTAGCGGGTTCTACAATGAGCAGTTCTTC,CASSEFSTSGFYNEQFF
TRBJ2-3,-,-,TRBV9,TGTGCCAGCAGCGTAGATGGGGCAGCAGATACGCAGTATTTT,CASSVDGAADTQYF
TRBJ1-2,-,TRBD1,TRBV5-4,TGTGCCAGCAGCGGGGGGACAGTAGGTGGCTACACCTTC,CASSGGTVGGYTF
TRBJ2-1,-,-,TRBV27,TGTGCCAGCAGTTTTCGGGGTTACAATGAGCAGTTCTTC,CASSFRGYNEQFF
TRBJ2-3,-,-,TRBV5-1,TGCGCCAGCAGCTTGGGTGGTTCTGGGCAAGATACGCAGTATTTT,CASSLGGSGQDTQYF
TRBJ1-1,-,TRBD1,TRBV5-1,TGCGCCAGCATTCCGAACAGGGGGTACCCCAACACTGAAGCTTTCTTT,CASIPNRGYPNTEAFF
TRBJ1-1,-,TRBD1,TRBV10-2,TGCGCCAGCAGGGCCTCGGGACAGGGGAACACTGAAGCTTTCTTT,CASRASGQGNTEAFF
TRBJ1-1,-,-,TRBV5-1,TGCGCCAGCAGCTTGGTGGCGGGGAACACTGAAGCTTTCTTT,CASSLVAGNTEAFF
TRBJ1-1,-,-,TRBV30,TGTGCCTGGGATCTAGGGGGTATGATCTCTGAAGCTTTCTTT,CAWDLGGMISEAFF
TRBJ2-1,-,-,TRBV27,TGTGCCAGCAGTTTATACTCACGGGGGTTGGATGAGCAGTTCTTC,CASSLYSRGLDEQFF
TRBJ1-3,-,-,TRBV6-5,TGTGCCAGCAGTTACCAGGGATACTCTGGAAACACCATATATTTT,CASSYQGYSGNTIYF
TRBJ2-7,-,TRBD2,TRBV5-1,TGCGCCAGCAGCCTGCACCCTCTCCTAACCTTAGCGGGAGCGATCTACGAGCAGTACTTC,CASSLHPLLTLAGAIYEQYF
TRBJ2-7,-,-,TRBV21-1,TGTGCCAGCAGCAAAAGGTTGAGCGACTACTTGACGTACGAGCAGTACTTC,CASSKRLSDYLTYEQYF
TRBJ1-5,-,-,TRBV7-2,TGTGCCAGCAGCCCGCAGGGTTCTTATATCCAGCCCCAGCATTTT,CASSPQGSYIQPQHF
TRBJ2-1,-,-,TRBV18,TGTGCCAGCTCACCACCGAGGGGCCGGGACAAGACCTACAATGAGCAGTTCTTC,CASSPPRGRDKTYNEQFF
TRBJ1-5,-,TRBD1,TRBV19,TGTGCCAGTAGCCAGGGGGCTTGGCAGCCCCAGCATTTT,CASSQGAWQPQHF
TRBJ2-3,-,TRBD1,TRBV9,TGTGCCAGCAGCGGGACAGGGTGGAACACAGATACGCAGTATTTT,CASSGTGWNTDTQYF
TRBJ2-3,-,-,TRBV15,TGTGCCACCAGCAGAGTATTTATGTATAGCGGAAGCACAGATACGCAGTATTTT,CATSRVFMYSGSTDTQYF
TRBJ2-3,-,TRBD2,TRBV5-4,TGTGCCAGCAGCTGGATTAGCGGGAACACAGATACGCAGTATTTT,CASSWISGNTDTQYF
TRBJ1-2,-,-,TRBV9,TGTGCCAGCAGCGCCGTACAGGGAAGTTTCTATGGCTACACCTTC,CASSAVQGSFYGYTF
TRBJ1-6,-,TRBD1,TRBV5-1,TGCGCCAGCAGCTCAACAGACGACAGGGGGCTCTCACCCCTCCACTTT,CASSSTDDRGLSPLHF
TRBJ1-2,-,-,TRBV2,TGTGCCAGCAGTGAGGGAGTCAGCCGTCACTATGGCTACACCTTC,CASSEGVSRHYGYTF
TRBJ2-5,-,-,TRBV21-1,TGTGCCAGCATCCCGGACAAGGGGGGGCGGGAGACCCAGTACTTC,CASIPDKGGRETQYF
TRBJ2-2,once,-,TRBV6-1,TGTGCCAGCAGTGAAGGTAAAAGCGGCACCGGGGAGCTGTTTTTT,CASSEGKSGTGELFF
TRBJ1-5,-,TRBD1,TRBV27,TGTGCCAGCAGGGGACAGTATAGCAATCAGCCCCAGCATTTT,CASRGQYSNQPQHF
TRBJ2-1,-,TRBD2,TRBV18,TGTGCCAGCTCACCTTTTGCGGGAGTTTATTACAATGAGCAGTTCTTC,CASSPFAGVYYNEQFF
TRBJ2-1,-,-,TRBV29-1,TGCAGCGTTGAAATGAGGGACAATGAGCAGTTCTTC,CSVEMRDNEQFF
TRBJ1-1,-,TRBD1,TRBV12-5,TGTGCTAGTGGTCCGGGTACGGGACAGGGGTCCACTGAAGCTTTCTTT,CASGPGTGQGSTEAFF
TRBJ2-1,-,TRBD1,TRBV30,TGTGCCTGGGACCTGGGACAGAGCTCCTACAATGAGCAGTTCTTC,CAWDLGQSSYNEQFF
TRBJ2-1,-,TRBD2,TRBV11-3,TGTGCCAGCAGCCCCCAGGGACTAGCGGGGGGCTACAATGAGCAGTTCTTC,CASSPQGLAGGYNEQFF
TRBJ2-7,-,TRBD2,TRBV29-1,TGCAGCGTTGGGCGGGGGACTTACTCCTACGAGCAGTACTTC,CSVGRGTYSYEQYF
TRBJ1-1,-,-,TRBV19,TGTGCCAGTAGCTCCTTACAGTCGAACACTGAAGCTTTCTTT,CASSSLQSNTEAFF
TRBJ2-7,-,-,TRBV4-1,TGCGCCAGCAGCCAAGGGCAAAGGGGAAGCTACGAGCAGTACTTC,CASSQGQRGSYEQYF
TRBJ2-7,-,TRBD1,TRBV5-4,TGTGCCAGCAGCACGGACAGGGGATGGTACGAGCAGTACTTC,CASSTDRGWYEQYF
TRBJ1-2,-,-,TRBV28,TGTGCCAGCAGTACGATAGGGGATGGCTACACCTTC,CASSTIGDGYTF
TRBJ2-7,-,-,TRBV28,TGTGCCAGCAGTTTAGGGGGGGCTGGGGAGCAGTACTTC,CASSLGGAGEQYF
TRBJ2-6,-,TRBD1,TRBV6-1,TGTGCCAGCAGTGCAGACAGGGTTGGGGCCAACGTCCTGACTTTC,CASSADRVGANVLTF
TRBJ2-2,-,TRBD1,TRBV2,TGTGCCAGCATGGGACAGCTTGAGACCGGGGAGCTGTTTTTT,CASMGQLETGELFF
TRBJ1-4,-,TRBD1,TRBV18,TGTGCCAGCTCACCAACACAGGGGCGTAGTGAAAAACTGTTTTTT,CASSPTQGRSEKLFF